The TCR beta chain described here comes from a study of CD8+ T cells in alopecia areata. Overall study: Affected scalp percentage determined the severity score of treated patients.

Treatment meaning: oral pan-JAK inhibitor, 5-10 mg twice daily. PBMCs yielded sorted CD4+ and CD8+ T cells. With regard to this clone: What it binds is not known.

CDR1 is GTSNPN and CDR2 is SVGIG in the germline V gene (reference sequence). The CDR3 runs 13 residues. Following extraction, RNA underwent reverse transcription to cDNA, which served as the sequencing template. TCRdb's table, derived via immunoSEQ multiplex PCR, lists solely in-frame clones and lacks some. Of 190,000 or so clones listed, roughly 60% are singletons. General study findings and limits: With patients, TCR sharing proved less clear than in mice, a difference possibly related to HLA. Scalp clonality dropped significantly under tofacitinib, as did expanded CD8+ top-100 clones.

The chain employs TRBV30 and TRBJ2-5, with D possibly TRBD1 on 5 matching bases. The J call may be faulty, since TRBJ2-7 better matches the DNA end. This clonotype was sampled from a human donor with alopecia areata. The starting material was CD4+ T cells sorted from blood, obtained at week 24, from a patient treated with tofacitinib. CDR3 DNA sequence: TGTGCCTGGAGTTCGACAGATACCTACGAGCAGTACTTC. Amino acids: CAWSSTDTYEQYF.